Only a few counts were recorded for the clone carrying this TCR beta chain. Antigen: not known. These data belong to a study of T cells in Graves' hyperthyroidism and ophthalmopathy. On the study more broadly: Initial diagnosis, before any treatment, was when peripheral blood was collected. Findings and limits, study-wide: Ophthalmopathy was told apart from stable hyperthyroidism by a 13 V-J model. The model's output predicted ophthalmopathy at a median of about 6.5 months prior to onset.

The V gene lost 2 bases and the J gene lost 5 bases, with 15 bases spanning the gap. The CDR3 consists of 15 residues. Germline CDR1 is SGHVS and CDR2 is FNYEAQ. TCR beta CDR3 sequences were amplified from RNA transcripts. Primed by the HTBI set, a first-round RT-PCR was run on the TCR CDR3. TCRdb itself ran the multiplex PCR reads through MiXCR, one entry per CDR3 protein. The profile shows around 580,000 distinct CDR3 sequences, over 15% of them singletons. This TCR derives from a woman younger than 35 with Graves' hyperthyroidism. The source material was blood. V is TRBV7-6 and J is TRBJ1-1, with D perhaps TRBD1 (5 bases). CDR3 nucleotide sequence: TGTGCCAGCAGCTTAAACGCCAGGGTAAGGACTGAAGCTTTCTTT. The encoded protein is CASSLNARVRTEAFF.